This TCR beta chain stems from a study of radiotherapy plus CTLA-4 blockade in lung cancer. Study-wide background: Among enrolled patients, over 15% responded and roughly 30% achieved disease control.

The protocol was immunoSEQ multiplex PCR, while the TCRdb copy is restricted to in-frame clones and leaves out a portion. The sample yields around 40,000 clones, approximately 70% seen once. Trimming took off 1 base at V and 1 base at J, with 13 bases between the two ends. Germline CDR1 is MGHRA and CDR2 is YSYEKL. This CDR3 comprises 17 residues. The TCR was taken from a human donor with non-small cell lung cancer who had stable disease on radiotherapy plus ipilimumab. Sequences were derived from peripheral blood, sampled from a patient treated with radiotherapy plus ipilimumab. This chain uses TRBV4-1 with TRBJ1-4, with D unresolved. The CDR3 reads CASSQAPLGKTNEKLFF. CDR3 coding DNA: TGCGCCAGCAGCCAAGCCCCACTAGGGAAAACTAATGAAAAACTGTTTTTT.